One sample yielded the 13 T cell receptor beta chains listed below, sequenced in a study of patients and donors after allogeneic stem cell transplantation. TCRdb reprocessed the RT-PCR reads via MiXCR and lists one record per CDR3 protein. The sample consists of hundreds of thousands of distinct CDR3 sequences, roughly 17% of them appearing once. Sample: blood, either unsorted or a sorted T cell fraction (not recorded which). These receptors all come from a human donor who was either an allogeneic HSCT recipient or a stem cell or donor lymphocyte infusion donor (not recorded which). It is not recorded whose cells these are; they may come from a transplant donor.

This clonotype was seen a few times. This rearrangement joins TRBV5-5 to TRBJ1-1; 7 bases agree with TRBD1. The germline CDR1 and CDR2 sequences are SGHKS and YYEKEE (reference sequence). V trimming: 4 bases; J trimming: 0 bases; junction bases outside the gene matches: 3. This CDR3 has 14 amino acids. The CDR3 loop reads CASSVGTVNTEAFF. The CDR3 nucleotides read TGTGCCAGCAGCGTGGGGACAGTGAACACTGAAGCTTTCTTT.

This clonotype was counted a few times. One junction end disagrees with the germline gene, perhaps due to a read error. This chain links TRBV7-2 with TRBJ2-7; tentatively, D is TRBD1 (5 bases). The germline V gene has CDR1 SGHTA and CDR2 FQGNSA. This CDR3 has 14 amino acids. In DNA form, the CDR3 reads TGTGCCAGCAGGTTAGCAGGGAACTCCTACGAGCAGTACTTC. Translation gives CASRLAGNSYEQYF.

This clonotype was recorded a few times. This chain links TRBV6-1 with TRBJ2-1, with a tentative D call TRBD1 (5 bases). V lost 6 bases, J lost 9 bases, and 6 bases lay in between. The germline V gene encodes CDR1 MNHNS and CDR2 SASEGT. This CDR3 is 10 amino acids long. The CDR3 region is CASSQGEQFF. The CDR3 bases are TGTGCCAGCAGCCAGGGTGAGCAGTTCTTC.

This rearrangement joins TRBV20-1 to TRBJ1-1, with D possibly TRBD1 on 6 matching bases. This CDR3 region has 13 residues. Germline V gene data show CDR1 as DFQATT and CDR2 as SNEGSKA (reference sequence). This CDR3 is CKDSGQRITEAFF. CDR3 nucleotide sequence: TGCAAAGATTCCGGACAGCGTATAACTGAAGCTTTCTTT.

In its sample, this clonotype was seen a few times. V is TRBV5-1 and J is TRBJ2-7; a weak D match, TRBD1 (6 bases). V lost 0 bases and J lost 1, with 11 bases in between. The CDR3 sequence is 15 residues long. Germline V gene lookup returns CDR1 SGHRS and CDR2 YFSETQ. The CDR3 loop reads CASSLALDSSYEQYF. In DNA, the CDR3 is TGCGCCAGCAGCTTGGCCCTGGACAGTTCCTACGAGCAGTACTTC.

The chain has TRBV19 and TRBJ2-7, with 8 bases identical to TRBD1. Trimming at V came to 3 bases and at J to 2 bases, leaving 6 bases not matched to a gene. There are 15 residues in the CDR3. Germline assignment: CDR1 LNHDA and CDR2 SQIVND (reference sequence). The CDR3 region has the DNA TGTGCCAGTAGTATTTCAGGGGGCGGCCCCTACGAGCAGTACTTC. It translates to CASSISGGGPYEQYF.

The chain uses TRBV30 and TRBJ1-5, with a possible D match to TRBD1 (5 bases). The CDR3 consists of 14 residues. Germline-derived CDR1 and CDR2 are GTSNPN and SVGIG (reference sequence). The ends were cut back, 2 bases at V and 3 bases at J, with 11 bases in the middle. CDR3 in amino acids: CAWSLDSINQPQHF. The DNA of the CDR3 is TGTGCCTGGAGTCTCGACAGTATCAATCAGCCCCAGCATTTT.

Many counts were recorded for this clonotype. The CDR3 DNA reads as TGTGCCAGCAGTTACGGGATGGCCTATAATTCACCCCTCCACTTT. This translates into CASSYGMAYNSPLHF. J is TRBJ1-6 and V is TRBV6-5; D not certain. Trimming left V 2 bases short and J 2 bases short, with 7 bases between. The CDR3 consists of 15 residues. Germline V gene data show CDR1 as MNHEY and CDR2 as SVGAGI.

V and J are TRBV10-3 and TRBJ2-7; the D gene is possibly TRBD1 (6 bases). Germline V gene sequence: CDR1 ENHRY, CDR2 SYGVKD. V lost 0 bases and J lost 5, with 17 bases in between. The length of the CDR3 is 16 residues. In DNA, the CDR3 is TGTGCCATCAGTGAGTCCACAGGGCTTAGGTCCCACGAGCAGTACTTC. Amino acids: CAISESTGLRSHEQYF.

This clonotype showed up many times. This sequence joins TRBV4-3 and TRBJ2-1; a possible D gene is TRBD1 (5 bases). The germline V and J ends were trimmed by 0 bases and 7 bases, with 7 bases remaining between them. The CDR3 contains 13 residues. Germline CDR1 reads LGHNA; CDR2 reads YSLEER. CDR3 in DNA: TGCGCCAGCAGCCAAGAGGGGCGGAATGAGCAGTTCTTC. Its translation is CASSQEGRNEQFF.

The chain carries TRBV7-8 and TRBJ2-7, with D perhaps being TRBD1 or TRBD2 (6 bases each). Germline V gene sequence: CDR1 SGHVS, CDR2 FQNEAQ. The CDR3 spans 17 residues. V lost 3 bases to trimming and J lost 6 bases, with 24 bases between them. In nucleotides, the CDR3 is TGTGCCAGCAGCTTTCCCCAAGGGGGGCGGGCCCCCGGCGAGCAGTACTTC. This translates into CASSFPQGGRAPGEQYF.

This clonotype was observed a few times. The chain recombines TRBV29-1 with TRBJ1-1; D call uncertain. The CDR3 length is 14 residues. The V end lost 5 bases, the J end lost 0 bases, and 13 bases lay between the germline ends. Germline-derived CDR1 and CDR2 are SQVTM and ANQGSEA. This CDR3 is CSVTHPFMNTEAFF. The CDR3, as DNA: TGCAGCGTTACCCACCCATTCATGAACACTGAAGCTTTCTTT.

V gene TRBV6-1 combines with J gene TRBJ2-3, with D possibly being TRBD2 (6 bases). This CDR3 comprises 13 residues. The germline CDR1 and CDR2 sequences are MNHNS and SASEGT. V lost 7 bases and J 4 bases, leaving 12 bases between the germline ends. CDR3 protein: CASTRGSADTQYF. In DNA, the CDR3 is TGTGCCAGCACCCGGGGGTCCGCAGATACGCAGTATTTT.